The clone carrying this T cell receptor (beta chain) was seen ten or more times. Its antigen is unknown. Making the TCR beta libraries involved quantitative 5'-RACE with molecular barcodes. Via MiXCR, TCRdb re-called the 5' RACE reads, giving one row per CDR3 protein. The sample carries around 490,000 distinct CDR3 sequences, roughly 5.3% recorded once. Looked up from germline, CDR1 is SEHNR and CDR2 is FQNEAQ (reference sequence). The ends were cut back, 5 bases at V and 12 bases at J, with 15 bases in the middle. The CDR3 runs 12 residues. The data were taken from a study of CD8 T cells in ankylosing spondylitis. Overall study findings and caveats: It appeared that ankylosing spondylitis blood was characterized by a TCR beta motif of several highly homologous variants. Significant enrichment of disease-linked clones was reportedly seen in matched ankylosing spondylitis synovial fluid.

The clonotype comes from a male donor with ankylosing spondylitis. The chain recombines TRBV7-9 with TRBJ2-3; possible D gene TRBD1, 6 bases. Sequenced material: blood, either unsorted or a sorted T cell fraction (not recorded which). The chain's CDR3 is CASSRNRDHQYF. For the CDR3, the DNA is TGTGCCAGCAGCCGCAACAGGGATCATCAGTATTTT.